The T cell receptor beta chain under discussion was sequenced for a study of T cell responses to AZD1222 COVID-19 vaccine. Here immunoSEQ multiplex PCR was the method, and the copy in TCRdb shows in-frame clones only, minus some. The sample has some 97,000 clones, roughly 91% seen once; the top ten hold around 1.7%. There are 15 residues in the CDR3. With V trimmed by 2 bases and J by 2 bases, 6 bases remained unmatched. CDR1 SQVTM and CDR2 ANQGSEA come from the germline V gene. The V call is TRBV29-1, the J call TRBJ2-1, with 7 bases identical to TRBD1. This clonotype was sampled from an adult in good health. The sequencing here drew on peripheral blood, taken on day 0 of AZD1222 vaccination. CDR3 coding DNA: TGCAGCGTTGAACGACAGGGCGGGCCCTACAATGAGCAGTTCTTC. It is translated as CSVERQGGPYNEQFF.